This TCR beta chain was retrieved from a study of cytomegalovirus exposure and HLA in healthy donors. With 5 bases removed from V and 5 bases from J, the gap between germline ends came to 9 bases. This CDR3 spans 12 amino acids. Germline CDR1 reads PRHDT; CDR2 reads FYEKMQ (reference sequence). Some clones are missing from TCRdb's copy, which holds only in-frame ones; the method was immunoSEQ multiplex PCR. The sample shows 140,000 or so clones, roughly 87% of them seen only once. The chain uses TRBV13 and TRBJ1-1; D is unclear. This TCR was recovered from a man between 18 and 35 years old in good health and CMV-seropositive. Sequenced: PBMCs. The CDR3 is CASSREWTEAFF. CDR3 nucleotides: TGTGCCAGCAGCCGGGAGTGGACTGAAGCTTTCTTT.